The 7 T cell receptor beta chains reported below all come from one sample, sequenced in a study of blood T cell repertoires in COVID-19. Measured with immunoSEQ multiplex PCR; TCRdb has only the in-frame clones, and not every one. The profile covers approximately 170,000 clones, with approximately 86% appearing a single time and about 9.6% taken by the ten largest. Sequencing was done on a sample of peripheral blood. These receptors came from a man aged 50 or older with active or convalescent COVID-19.

The V gene is TRBV11-2, the J gene TRBJ2-7, with a tentative D call TRBD1 (5 bases). V was clipped by 1 base and J by 0 bases, with 13 bases between them. This CDR3 contains 16 residues. Germline V gives CDR1 SGHAT, CDR2 FQNNGV. The CDR3 reads CASSLVTGWSSYEQYF. The CDR3 nucleotides are TGTGCCAGCAGCTTAGTCACAGGCTGGAGCTCCTACGAGCAGTACTTC.

V gene TRBV12-3 or TRBV12-4 combines with J gene TRBJ1-1; tentatively, D is TRBD1 (5 bases). The V end was cut by 5 bases, the J end by 7 bases, with 14 bases between. There are 13 residues in the CDR3. The CDR3 DNA reads TGTGCCAGCAGTCCCGGTTCAGGGCTTGAAGCTTTCTTT. Translated, it gives CASSPGSGLEAFF.

This sequence joins TRBV3-1 (or the pseudogene TRBV3-2) and TRBJ2-2, with D maybe TRBD1 (5 bases). The germline CDR1 and CDR2 sequences are LGHDT and YNNKEL (reference sequence). The length of the CDR3 is 14 residues. V was clipped by 4 bases and J by 7 bases, with 13 bases between them. The CDR3 is CASSPYDSSGELFF. CDR3 DNA sequence: TGTGCCAGCAGCCCCTACGACAGTAGCGGGGAGCTGTTTTTT.

V gene TRBV3-1 (or the pseudogene TRBV3-2) combines with J gene TRBJ1-6; 7 bases match TRBD1. The CDR3 loop spans 14 amino acids. Losses at the gene ends were 6 bases for V and 9 bases for J; bases not matched to a gene: 8. Germline V gives CDR1 LGHDT, CDR2 YNNKEL (reference sequence). The CDR3 DNA reads TGTGCCAGCAGTGTAACAGGGGAGGCTTCACCCCTCCACTTT. The encoded protein is CASSVTGEASPLHF.

The gene calls are TRBV3-1 (or the pseudogene TRBV3-2) and TRBJ1-2; unclear D gene. The CDR3 has 13 residues. V lost 6 bases and J lost 3, with 11 bases in between. CDR1 and CDR2 from the germline V gene are LGHDT and YNNKEL (reference sequence). CDR3 region: CASRSGLDYGYTF. DNA for the CDR3: TGTGCCAGCAGAAGCGGCCTGGACTATGGCTACACCTTC.

This chain links TRBV27 with TRBJ2-3; D is undetermined. V shed 4 bases and J shed 2 bases, with 10 bases lying between them. In germline, CDR1 is MNHEY, CDR2 SMNVEV (reference sequence). This CDR3 contains 14 residues. The CDR3 sequence: CASSSTSLTDTQYF. CDR3 sequence (DNA): TGTGCCAGCAGTTCCACGAGCCTCACAGATACGCAGTATTTT.

The J gene is TRBJ2-7, the V gene TRBV2; 9 bases are a match to TRBD2. This CDR3 region has 13 residues. Losses at the gene ends were 6 bases for V and 7 bases for J; bases not matched to a gene: 7. The germline V gene encodes CDR1 SNHLY and CDR2 FYNNEI. The CDR3 reads CASRGTSSLEQYF. In nucleotides, the CDR3 is TGTGCCAGCAGGGGGACTAGCTCTCTTGAGCAGTACTTC.